This entry lists 5 T cell receptor beta chains sequenced from one sample in a study of cytomegalovirus exposure and HLA in healthy donors. 60 Vbeta and 13 Jbeta primers were used in PCR. Sequencing was performed with immunoSEQ multiplex PCR; in TCRdb, only in-frame clones are kept and a portion is missing. Its table records 200,000 to 250,000 clones. Sequenced: PBMCs. Receptors originate from a girl aged 2 to 9 in good health and CMV-seropositive.

V gene TRBV9 combines with J gene TRBJ1-4; tentative D call: TRBD1 (6 bases). Germline V gene data show CDR1 as SGDLS and CDR2 as YYNGEE. Trimming pared 1 base from V and 7 bases from J, leaving 11 bases between. CDR3 length: 14 residues. Written as DNA, the CDR3 is TGTGCCAGCAGCGTAAGGGGGACCGGTGAAAAACTGTTTTTT. Its protein is CASSVRGTGEKLFF.

CDR3 nucleotides: TGTGCCAGCAGCTTGGGACAGGTACCCGGGGAGCTGTTTTTT. Its protein is CASSLGQVPGELFF. The V and J genes are TRBV5-4 and TRBJ2-2; D might be TRBD1 (6 bases). CDR3 size: 14 residues. Germline V gene data show CDR1 as SGHNT and CDR2 as YYREEE (reference sequence). V lost 0 bases and J lost 6, with 9 bases in between. Using reference TRBV5-4 and TRBJ2-2 for the parts outside the CDR3, the full variable domain is ETGVTQSPTHLIKTRGQQVTLRCSSQSGHNTVSWYQQALGQGPQFIFQYYREEENGRGNFPPRFSGLQFPNYSSELNVNALELDDSALYLCASSLGQVPGELFFGEGSRLTVL.

The chain links TRBV7-2 to TRBJ1-4; 8 bases are a match to TRBD1. Losses at the gene ends were 4 bases for V and 12 bases for J; bases not matched to a gene: 4. The CDR3 extends over 12 amino acids. In germline, CDR1 is SGHTA, CDR2 FQGNSA. This chain's CDR3 is CASSSQGAELFF. The CDR3 bases are TGTGCCAGCAGCTCCCAGGGGGCGGAACTGTTTTTT.

This chain connects TRBV28 to TRBJ2-7; weak D call: TRBD2 (6 bases). Germline CDR1 reads MDHEN; CDR2 reads SYDVKM. This CDR3 is 13 amino acids long. V shed 6 bases and J shed 7 bases, with 16 bases lying between them. The CDR3: CASSPGVVREQYF. CDR3 DNA: TGTGCCAGCAGCCCGGGGGTGGTACGTGAGCAGTACTTC.

The rearrangement joins TRBV1 to TRBJ2-7; the D call of TRBD2 is as the table states it, not checked on the DNA. TRBV1 is a pseudogene segment. This CDR3 comprises 14 residues. CDR3 DNA sequence: TGCACCAGCAGCCGGGGACTAGCGAGCTACGAGCAGTACTTC. Its protein product is CTSSRGLASYEQYF.